This T cell receptor (beta chain) was captured in a study of T-cell reconstitution after alpha-beta-depleted transplantation in children. Findings of the study overall: Reports say that about two months after transplant, the alpha-beta T cells came out of several hundred graft clones that had expanded. When one year had passed after transplant, most T-cell counts and diversity came from newly produced T cells.

This clonotype was seen repeatedly, ten times or more. Its target is unknown. V lost 5 bases and J lost 7, with 11 bases in between. Looked up from germline, CDR1 is SGHNT and CDR2 is YENEEA. The CDR3 has 13 amino acids. Library preparation (for TCRbeta) was performed with unique molecular identifiers. Via MiXCR, TCRdb re-called the PCR reads, giving one row per CDR3 protein. The sample carries 200,000 to 250,000 distinct CDR3 sequences, roughly a tenth recorded once. This chain joins TRBV11-3 and TRBJ2-2; no reliable D call. This sequence originates from a child in the first two years of life with acute myeloid leukemia, due to receive a stem cell transplant. Material: PBMCs, obtained before TCRalphabeta/CD19-depleted stem cell transplant. The CDR3 DNA reads as TGTGCCAGCAGCCCTTATTACTACGGGGAGCTGTTTTTT. Encoded protein: CASSPYYYGELFF.